This T cell receptor (beta chain) was sequenced in a study of response to subunit inactivated influenza vaccine. Remarks on this clonotype: Its specificity is unknown.

In TCRdb, the RT-PCR reads were re-called with MiXCR into one record per CDR3 protein. The sample contains 500,000 to 600,000 distinct CDR3 sequences, 6% to 9% of which appear only once. Study conclusions and caveats: The authors suggested that every seasonal influenza vaccination recruits few new T cells.

This clonotype originated in a man aged 50 to 75 who received an inactivated influenza vaccine. The material was PBMCs from blood, obtained about 23 months after vaccination.

Here the CDR3 reads CASSRAFGPKTGHSSYNEQFF. As DNA, the CDR3 is TGTGCCAGCAGCCGAGCCTTCGGACCGAAGACAGGACATAGCTCCTACAATGAGCAGTTCTTC. This rearrangement joins TRBV14 to TRBJ2-1; tentatively, D is TRBD1 (6 bases). Germline V CDR1 and CDR2: SGHDN, FVKESK. V lost 4 bases and J lost 0, with 28 bases in between. The CDR3 runs to 21 residues. Based on the CDR3 plus reference TRBV14 and TRBJ2-1, the full variable domain is EAGVTQFPSHSVIEKGQTVTLRCDPISGHDNLYWYRRVMGKEIKFLLHFVKESKQDESGMPNNRFLAERTGGTYSTLKVQPAELEDSGVYFCASSRAFGPKTGHSSYNEQFFGPGTRLTVL.